The 25 T cell receptor beta chains presented below share a single source sample, sequenced in a study of cytomegalovirus exposure and HLA in healthy donors. The PCR used 60 Vbeta and 13 Jbeta primers. Profiling relied on immunoSEQ multiplex PCR, and the TCRdb table lists in-frame clones only, not all of them. The repertoire holds roughly 130,000 clones, more than 60% seen once, with 5.5% to 7% in the top ten. Sequencing was performed on PBMCs. These receptors were taken from a woman aged 55-75 years in good health and CMV-seronegative.

CDR3 DNA sequence: TGTGCCAGTAGTATTGTGATCCGGGTCTACAATGAGCAGTTCTTC. Translated: CASSIVIRVYNEQFF. This chain connects TRBV19 to TRBJ2-1, with D uncertain. This CDR3 region has 15 residues. Germline values: CDR1 LNHDA, CDR2 SQIVND (reference sequence). V gave up 3 bases and J gave up 3 bases, with 12 bases separating them.

The chain couples TRBV11-2 to TRBJ1-1; 10 bases align to TRBD1. The CDR3 extends over 14 amino acids. Germline V gene lookup returns CDR1 SGHAT and CDR2 FQNNGV. J lost 5 bases, V lost 6 bases, and 6 bases had no gene match. The CDR3 region is CASRGQGRGTEAFF. For the CDR3, the DNA is TGTGCCAGCAGGGGACAGGGGCGGGGTACTGAAGCTTTCTTT.

The chain employs TRBV5-1 and TRBJ2-7; 7 nucleotides match TRBD2. V lost 4 bases to trimming and J lost 5 bases; unmatched junction nucleotides: 12. This CDR3 comprises 15 residues. CDR1 is SGHRS, CDR2 YFSETQ, per germline. The CDR3 region is CASSRGGSESHEQYF. In DNA form, the CDR3 reads TGCGCCAGCAGCCGGGGCGGGAGTGAATCCCACGAGCAGTACTTC.

The rearrangement joins TRBV7-9 to TRBJ1-2; 7 nucleotides align to TRBD1. Germline V lookup: CDR1 SEHNR, CDR2 FQNEAQ (reference sequence). Losses at the gene ends were 5 bases for V and 4 bases for J; bases not matched to a gene: 7. CDR3 length equals 14 residues. The CDR3 coding sequence is TGTGCCAGCAGCATTCGGACAGGTCTCTATGGCTACACCTTC. It translates to CASSIRTGLYGYTF.

The rearrangement joins TRBV5-1 to TRBJ1-1; 8 nucleotides match TRBD1. J was trimmed by 3 bases and V by 4 bases; bases with no gene match: 5. In germline, CDR1 is SGHRS, CDR2 YFSETQ. The CDR3 consists of 14 residues. The CDR3 coding sequence is TGCGCCAGCAGCAAGGACAGGGTGGACACTGAAGCTTTCTTT. Protein: CASSKDRVDTEAFF.

This chain uses TRBV9 with TRBJ2-3; 9 bases are shared with TRBD2. This CDR3 region has 15 residues. V shed 6 bases, J shed 3 bases, and the junction held 8 bases outside the gene matches. The germline V gene has CDR1 SGDLS and CDR2 YYNGEE. The CDR3 nucleotides read TGTGCCAGCACCCCCCTTAGCGGGAGAACAGATACGCAGTATTTT. Amino acid sequence: CASTPLSGRTDTQYF. The full variable domain, its missing parts supplied by reference TRBV9 and TRBJ2-3, is DSGVTQTPKHLITATGQRVTLRCSPRSGDLSVYWYQQSLDQGLQFLIQYYNGEERAKGNILERFSAQQFPDLHSELNLSSLELGDSALYFCASTPLSGRTDTQYFGPGTRLTVL.

V usage is TRBV5-4 and J usage is TRBJ2-5; TRBD2 matches 8 bases. The trim removed 2 bases at V and 5 bases at J, leaving 5 bases unmatched. This CDR3 contains 14 residues. Germline lookup yields CDR1 SGHNT and CDR2 YYREEE (reference sequence). This CDR3 reads CASSFGGGRETQYF. In nucleotides, the CDR3 is TGTGCCAGCAGCTTTGGCGGGGGGAGGGAGACCCAGTACTTC.

This rearrangement joins TRBV28 to TRBJ1-2, with D possibly matching TRBD1 (5 bases). Germline CDR1 is MDHEN and CDR2 is SYDVKM. The length of the CDR3 is 16 residues. The V gene lost 7 bases and the J gene lost 4 bases, with 22 bases spanning the gap. CDR3 in DNA: TGTGCCAGCACCTTAAGGGCCGGTCGGGGGACCTATGGCTACACCTTC. Its protein is CASTLRAGRGTYGYTF.

This chain connects TRBV11-1 to TRBJ2-3; D is uncertain. The CDR3 covers 16 residues. V lost 2 bases and J 0 bases, leaving 12 bases between the germline ends. Looked up from germline, CDR1 is SGHAT and CDR2 is FQDESV (reference sequence). DNA of the CDR3: TGTGCCAGCAGCTTAAGGTCAGGTGCGAGCACAGATACGCAGTATTTT. This sequence encodes CASSLRSGASTDTQYF.

The genes are TRBV10-3 and TRBJ2-7, with D possibly being TRBD2 (5 bases). The V gene lost 2 bases and the J gene lost 5 bases, with 7 bases spanning the gap. The CDR3 totals 12 residues. Germline CDR1 reads ENHRY; CDR2 reads SYGVKD. CDR3: CAISEDYNEQYF. The DNA for the CDR3 is TGTGCCATCAGTGAGGACTACAACGAGCAGTACTTC.

V is TRBV5-1 and J is TRBJ1-4; a weak D match, TRBD1 (5 bases). The CDR3 spans 14 residues. Trimming shortened V by 0 bases and J by 11 bases, and 14 bases separated the two germline ends. Germline V gene lookup returns CDR1 SGHRS and CDR2 YFSETQ. The CDR3 is CASSLGAGSGKLFF. DNA for the CDR3: TGCGCCAGCAGCTTGGGGGCAGGGTCAGGGAAACTGTTTTTT. Filled out from reference TRBV5-1 and TRBJ1-4, the complete variable domain reads KAGVTQTPRYLIKTRGQQVTLSCSPISGHRSVSWYQQTPGQGLQFLFEYFSETQRNKGNFPGRFSGRQFSNSRSEMNVSTLELGDSALYLCASSLGAGSGKLFFGSGTQLSVL.

The V and J genes are TRBV28 and TRBJ2-1, with 7 bases aligning to TRBD2. Germline-derived CDR1 and CDR2 are MDHEN and SYDVKM. CDR3 size: 15 residues. Unmatched junction bases numbered 5, after V lost 2 bases and J lost 4 bases. Written as DNA, the CDR3 is TGTGCCAGCAGTTTAGGCGGGAGTTTTTACAATGAGCAGTTCTTC. This codes for CASSLGGSFYNEQFF.

In this sample, this clone turned up a few times. The chain joins TRBV6-5 to TRBJ1-5, with D unresolved. Germline loops: CDR1 MNHEY, CDR2 SVGAGI. This CDR3 is built from 15 residues. Trimming stripped 2 bases from V and 2 bases from J, with 10 bases between. Written as DNA, the CDR3 is TGTGCCAGCAGTTACGCTTGGGAGGGCAATCAGCCCCAGCATTTT. Translated, it gives CASSYAWEGNQPQHF.

The J gene is TRBJ2-5, the V gene TRBV11-2, with 7 bases lining up with TRBD1. Germline V lookup: CDR1 SGHAT, CDR2 FQNNGV. J lost 3 bases, V lost 4 bases, and 2 bases had no gene match. The CDR3 is 13 amino acids. The CDR3 is CASSYGTEETQYF. CDR3 nucleotides: TGTGCCAGCAGCTACGGGACAGAAGAGACCCAGTACTTC.

In this sample, this clone turned up a few times. This chain connects TRBV7-9 to TRBJ2-2; 8 bases are shared with TRBD2. The CDR3 runs to 14 residues. CDR1 is SEHNR and CDR2 is FQNEAQ in the germline V gene (reference sequence). V was clipped by 1 base and J by 7 bases; unmatched bases: 2. The CDR3 DNA follows: TGTGCCAGCAGCTTAGGGACTAGCATCGGGGAGCTGTTTTTT. Amino acid sequence: CASSLGTSIGELFF. Using reference TRBV7-9 and TRBJ2-2 for the parts outside the CDR3, the full variable domain is DTGVSQNPRHKITKRGQNVTFRCDPISEHNRLYWYRQTLGQGPEFLTYFQNEAQLEKSRLLSDRFSAERPKGSFSTLEIQRTEQGDSAMYLCASSLGTSIGELFFGEGSRLTVL.

The chain carries TRBV19 and TRBJ2-7; 10 positions match TRBD1. The CDR3 has 14 amino acids. V was pared by 9 bases and J by 2 bases, with 7 bases of the junction left unmatched. Germline lookup yields CDR1 LNHDA and CDR2 SQIVND (reference sequence). DNA of the CDR3: TGTGCCAGCTCCCGGGACAGGGGACCCTACGAGCAGTACTTC. It specifies CASSRDRGPYEQYF. The full variable domain, with the rest looked up from reference TRBV19 and TRBJ2-7, is DGGITQSPKYLFRKEGQNVTLSCEQNLNHDAMYWYRQDPGQGLRLIYYSQIVNDFQKGDIAEGYSVSREKKESFPLTVTSAQKNPTAFYLCASSRDRGPYEQYFGPGTRLTVT.

This clone was counted between two and nine times. The chain uses TRBV6-6 and TRBJ2-7, with TRBD1 identical over 8 bases. CDR3 size: 11 residues. Trimming cost V 6 bases and J 8 bases; bases outside gene matches: 3. CDR1 MNHNY and CDR2 SVGAGI come from the germline V gene (reference sequence). This chain's CDR3 is CASSTGGKQYF. The DNA of the CDR3 is TGTGCCAGCAGCACAGGGGGGAAGCAGTACTTC.

The V and J genes are TRBV27 and TRBJ2-1; 8 nucleotides align to TRBD2. This CDR3 has 16 residues. V was clipped by 5 bases and J by 3 bases; unmatched bases: 9. CDR1 is MNHEY, CDR2 SMNVEV, per germline (reference sequence). CDR3 nucleotides: TGTGCCAGCAGTCCGGAATCAGGGACTAGCTACAATGAGCAGTTCTTC. This codes for CASSPESGTSYNEQFF.

The rearrangement uses TRBV19 and TRBJ2-1; 8 nucleotides line up with TRBD2. The CDR3 loop spans 16 amino acids. Trimming removed 3 bases from V and 6 bases from J; junction bases left unmatched: 10. The germline V gene encodes CDR1 LNHDA and CDR2 SQIVND (reference sequence). The CDR3 region is CASSIGWREAGNEQFF. The CDR3 DNA reads as TGTGCCAGTAGTATCGGTTGGCGGGAGGCAGGCAATGAGCAGTTCTTC.

The chain is built from TRBV13 and TRBJ2-1; 8 bases are shared with TRBD2. V lost 1 base to trimming and J lost 2 bases; unmatched junction nucleotides: 7. The length of the CDR3 is 17 residues. CDR1 and CDR2 (germline): PRHDT, FYEKMQ (reference sequence). CDR3 sequence (DNA): TGTGCCAGCAGCTTAGTCACAGGCGGGAGGCCCTACAATGAGCAGTTCTTC. This codes for CASSLVTGGRPYNEQFF.

This chain uses TRBV9 with TRBJ2-1; tentatively, D is TRBD2 (6 bases). V lost 1 base, J lost 4 bases, and 9 bases lay in between. The length of the CDR3 is 14 residues. CDR1 SGDLS and CDR2 YYNGEE come from the germline V gene. The CDR3 protein is CASSVRGGYNEQFF. CDR3 sequence (DNA): TGTGCCAGCAGCGTACGTGGAGGGTACAATGAGCAGTTCTTC.

The chain is built from TRBV7-3 and TRBJ1-2, with 8 bases that match TRBD1. Germline-derived CDR1 and CDR2 are SGHTA and FQGTGA. Trimming removed 5 bases from V and 0 bases from J; junction bases left unmatched: 5. The CDR3 has 15 amino acids. The CDR3 DNA reads as TGTGCCAGCAGCACGACAGGGGCCTCTAACTATGGCTACACCTTC. Translated: CASSTTGASNYGYTF.

This chain uses TRBV15 with TRBJ1-4; a weak D match, TRBD1 (5 bases). Trimming left V 1 base short and J 3 bases short, with 12 bases between. Per germline, CDR1 LNHNV and CDR2 YYDKDF (reference sequence). This CDR3 region has 16 residues. CDR3 residues: CATSRGAGEANEKLFF. The CDR3 DNA follows: TGTGCCACCAGCAGAGGTGCGGGGGAGGCTAATGAAAAACTGTTTTTT.

Here the CDR3 reads CAISESGTGFGEQYF. CDR3 nucleotides: TGTGCCATCAGTGAGTCCGGGACAGGTTTCGGGGAGCAGTACTTC. V usage is TRBV10-3 and J usage is TRBJ2-7; 8 positions agree with TRBD1. V lost 0 bases and J lost 7; bases outside the gene matches: 8. Germline CDR1 is ENHRY and CDR2 is SYGVKD. This CDR3 contains 15 residues.

In DNA form, the CDR3 reads TGCAGCGTTGTGGCGGGAGGGGGAAATGAGCAGTTCTTC. Encoded protein: CSVVAGGGNEQFF. The chain is built from TRBV29-1 and TRBJ2-1, with 9 bases that match TRBD2. This CDR3 comprises 13 residues. The ends lost 4 bases at V and 7 bases at J; junction bases unmatched: 5. In germline, CDR1 is SQVTM, CDR2 ANQGSEA.